Listed here are 7 T cell receptor beta chains from one sample, sequenced in a study of T cell responses to AZD1222 COVID-19 vaccine. Profiling relied on immunoSEQ multiplex PCR, and the TCRdb table lists in-frame clones only, not all of them. There are 50,000 to 75,000 clones in the sample; roughly 87% occur only once, and 6% to 7.5% lies in the top ten. This sample comprised peripheral blood, obtained 28 days after the second AZD1222 dose. These TCRs come from an adult who received the AZD1222 COVID-19 vaccine.

V gene TRBV15 combines with J gene TRBJ2-1; 7 bases map to TRBD2. The CDR3 runs 15 residues. V gave up 0 bases and J gave up 11 bases; unmatched junction bases: 10. Germline lookup yields CDR1 LNHNV and CDR2 YYDKDF (reference sequence). The CDR3 reads CATSRDNWGGPKQFF. The CDR3 nucleotides are TGTGCCACCAGCAGAGATAATTGGGGAGGGCCCAAGCAGTTCTTC.

This chain links TRBV7-2 with TRBJ2-7; 11 positions match TRBD2. Germline V gene lookup returns CDR1 SGHTA and CDR2 FQGNSA. This CDR3 spans 15 amino acids. V lost 2 bases to trimming and J lost 2 bases; unmatched junction nucleotides: 2. The CDR3 region has the DNA TGTGCCAGCAGCTTAATAGCGGGAGGGGCCTACGAGCAGTACTTC. This translates into CASSLIAGGAYEQYF.

This chain connects TRBV5-1 to TRBJ1-6, with 7 positions matching TRBD1. This CDR3 spans 17 amino acids. The germline gives CDR1 SGHRS, CDR2 YFSETQ. Germline trimming cut 4 bases from V and 2 bases from J; bases unmatched to any gene: 9. The CDR3: CASSTGVVGPYNSPLHF. CDR3 sequence (DNA): TGCGCCAGCAGCACAGGGGTTGTTGGGCCCTATAATTCACCCCTCCACTTT.

The J gene is TRBJ2-7, the V gene TRBV7-2; 7 bases agree with TRBD1. CDR3 length: 16 residues. V was clipped by 2 bases and J by 5 bases; unmatched bases: 12. Germline CDR1 reads SGHTA; CDR2 reads FQGNSA. The CDR3 DNA reads TGTGCCAGCAGCTTATCCCGGACAGGCCCCGGACACGAGCAGTACTTC. Translation: CASSLSRTGPGHEQYF.

The V and J genes are TRBV19 and TRBJ1-2, with D tentatively TRBD1 (5 bases). The CDR3 extends over 13 amino acids. Germline CDR1 is LNHDA and CDR2 is SQIVND (reference sequence). Deletions cut 7 bases from V and 5 bases from J, with 14 bases between. CDR3 amino acids: CASNPGTGYGYTF. CDR3 nucleotide sequence: TGTGCCAGTAACCCGGGGACTGGGTATGGCTACACCTTC. The whole variable domain, remainder taken from reference TRBV19 and TRBJ1-2, is DGGITQSPKYLFRKEGQNVTLSCEQNLNHDAMYWYRQDPGQGLRLIYYSQIVNDFQKGDIAEGYSVSREKKESFPLTVTSAQKNPTAFYLCASNPGTGYGYTFGSGTRLTVV.

The gene calls are TRBV6-4 and TRBJ1-1, with 8 bases aligning to TRBD1. The J segment lost 0 bases and the V segment lost 5 bases, leaving 5 bases of the junction unmatched. Germline V gives CDR1 MRHNA, CDR2 SNTAGT. This CDR3 is 15 amino acids long. CDR3 sequence: CASSRTGNMNTEAFF. CDR3 bases: TGTGCCAGCAGTCGGACAGGGAACATGAACACTGAAGCTTTCTTT.

This chain uses TRBV6-2 or TRBV6-3 with TRBJ2-1; 7 bases are a match to TRBD2. J gave up 1 base and V 4 bases, and 10 bases lay outside the gene matches. This CDR3 region has 17 residues. Germline values: CDR1 MNHEY, CDR2 SVGEGT. The CDR3 loop is CASSSRRLASSYNEQFF. The CDR3 nucleotides are TGTGCCAGCAGTTCCCGACGACTAGCATCATCCTACAATGAGCAGTTCTTC.